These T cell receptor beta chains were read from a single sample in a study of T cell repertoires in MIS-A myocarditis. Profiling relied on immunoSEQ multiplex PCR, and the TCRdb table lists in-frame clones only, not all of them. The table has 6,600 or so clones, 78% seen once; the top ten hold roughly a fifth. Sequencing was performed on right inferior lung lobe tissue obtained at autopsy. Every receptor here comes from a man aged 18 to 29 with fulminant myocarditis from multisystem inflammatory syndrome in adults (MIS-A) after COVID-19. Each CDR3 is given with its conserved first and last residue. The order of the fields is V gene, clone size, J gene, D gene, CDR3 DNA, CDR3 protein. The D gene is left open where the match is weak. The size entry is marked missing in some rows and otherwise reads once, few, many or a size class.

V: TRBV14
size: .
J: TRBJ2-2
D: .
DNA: TGTGCCAGCAACCCGACACACACCGGGGAGCTGTTTTTT
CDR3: CASNPTHTGELFF

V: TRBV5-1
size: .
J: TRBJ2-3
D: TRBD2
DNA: TGCGCCAGCAGCTCGGGACTAGCTGCTAGCACAGATACGCAGTATTTT
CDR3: CASSSGLAASTDTQYF

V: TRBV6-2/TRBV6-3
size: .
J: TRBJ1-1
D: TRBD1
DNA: TGTGCCAGCAGCCGCGCGGGGGACAGGGGTGAAGCTTTCTTT
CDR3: CASSRAGDRGEAFF

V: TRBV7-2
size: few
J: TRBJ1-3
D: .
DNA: TGTGCCAGCAGCCCTGGGACTTTCGTCTCTGGAAACACCATATATTTT
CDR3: CASSPGTFVSGNTIYF

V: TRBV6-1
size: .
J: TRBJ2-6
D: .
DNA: TGTGCCAGCAGTGAAAACGGGGCTGGGGCCAACGTCCTGACTTTC
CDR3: CASSENGAGANVLTF

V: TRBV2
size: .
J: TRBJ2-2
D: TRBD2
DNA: TGTGCCAGCAAATTAGCGGGCCCCGGGGAGCTGTTTTTT
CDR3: CASKLAGPGELFF

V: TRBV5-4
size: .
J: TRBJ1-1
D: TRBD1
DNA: TGTGCCAGCCAACGACAGGGGGCAGGTAAAACTGAAGCTTTCTTT
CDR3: CASQRQGAGKTEAFF

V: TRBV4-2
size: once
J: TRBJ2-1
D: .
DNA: TGTGCCAGCAGCCCCCCAAATATTAATGAGCAGTTCTTC
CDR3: CASSPPNINEQFF

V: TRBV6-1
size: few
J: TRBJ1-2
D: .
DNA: TGTGCCAGCAGTGACCTACAGGGAAAGTATGGCTACACCTTC
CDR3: CASSDLQGKYGYTF

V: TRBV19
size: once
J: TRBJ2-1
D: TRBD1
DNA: TGTGCCAGTAGTATGAGAGGGGGCCGGTTGGAGCAGTTCTTC
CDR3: CASSMRGGRLEQFF

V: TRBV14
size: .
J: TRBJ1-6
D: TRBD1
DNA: TGTGCCAGCAGCCAAAACAGAGGGGGCTGGTCACCCCTCCACTTT
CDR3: CASSQNRGGWSPLHF

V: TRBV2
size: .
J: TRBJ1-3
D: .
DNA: TGTGCCAGCAGTGACTCCCCTGGAAACACCATATATTTT
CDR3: CASSDSPGNTIYF

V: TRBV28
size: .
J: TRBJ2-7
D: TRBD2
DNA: TGTGCCAGCAGTACTCCGGGAGGCGAGCAGTACTTC
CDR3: CASSTPGGEQYF

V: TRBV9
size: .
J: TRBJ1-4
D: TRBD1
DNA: TGTGCCAGCAGCGCCAGGGGGCAGGATGGTGAAAAACTGTTTTTT
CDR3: CASSARGQDGEKLFF

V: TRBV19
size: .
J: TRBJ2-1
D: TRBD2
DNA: TGTGCCAGCCGCGGGGCAGCGGGGGCTGCTGAGCAGTTCTTC
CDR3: CASRGAAGAAEQFF

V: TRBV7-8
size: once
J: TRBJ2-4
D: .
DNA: TGTGCCACCCCTCGCAAGGGGGCCAAAAACATTCAGTACTTC
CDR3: CATPRKGAKNIQYF

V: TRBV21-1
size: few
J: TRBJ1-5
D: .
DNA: TGTGCCAGCACTGGGCTCAATCAGCCCCAGCATTTT
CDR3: CASTGLNQPQHF

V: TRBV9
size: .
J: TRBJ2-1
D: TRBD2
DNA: TGTGCCAGCAGCGTAGGGTTTGGGCTAGCGGGGCTAAATGAGCAGTTCTTC
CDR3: CASSVGFGLAGLNEQFF

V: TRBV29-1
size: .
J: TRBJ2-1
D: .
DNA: TGCAGCGTTATAGTTTTGGGAAATGAGCAGTTCTTC
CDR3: CSVIVLGNEQFF

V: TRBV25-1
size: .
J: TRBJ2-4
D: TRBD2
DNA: TGTGCCACCGAGGGGCGGGGGGAGAACATTCAGTACTTC
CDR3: CATEGRGENIQYF

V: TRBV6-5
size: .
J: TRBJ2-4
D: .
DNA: TGTGCCAGCACCGAAAGCCCTAGCAGAAACATTCAGTACTTC
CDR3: CASTESPSRNIQYF

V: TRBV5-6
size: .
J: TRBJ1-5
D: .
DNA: TGTGCCAGCAGCCCCGTGGGGAGCAATCAGCCCCAGCATTTT
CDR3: CASSPVGSNQPQHF

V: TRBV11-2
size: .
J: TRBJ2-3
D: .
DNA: TGTGCCAGCAGCTTACCAGCCGCCGGGGTTCCGCAGTATTTT
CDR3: CASSLPAAGVPQYF

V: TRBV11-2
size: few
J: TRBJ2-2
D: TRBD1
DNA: TGTGCCAGCAGCCCTAACAGGGGGCCAAAAGGGTGGAAAGCCGGGGAGCTGTTTTTT
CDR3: CASSPNRGPKGWKAGELFF

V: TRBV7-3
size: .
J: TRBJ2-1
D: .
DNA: TGTGCCAGCAGTCTCACCGGCGGCTACAATGAGCAGTTCTTC
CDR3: CASSLTGGYNEQFF

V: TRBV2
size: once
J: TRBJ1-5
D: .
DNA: TGTGCCAGCAGTGGTGAGGGAACTCAGCCCCAGCATTTT
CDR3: CASSGEGTQPQHF

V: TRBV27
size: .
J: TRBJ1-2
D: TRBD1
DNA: TGTGCCAGCAGTCCACCGGGACAGGCCCCCCGAAAAGACTATGGCTACACCTTC
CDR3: CASSPPGQAPRKDYGYTF

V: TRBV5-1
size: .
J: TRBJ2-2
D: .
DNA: TGCGCCAGCAGCTATTACCCAGAGACCGGGGAGCTGTTTTTT
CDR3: CASSYYPETGELFF

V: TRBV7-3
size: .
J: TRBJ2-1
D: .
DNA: TGTGCCAGCAGCTTAGTACAGGCCTTATACAATGAGCAGTTCTTC
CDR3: CASSLVQALYNEQFF

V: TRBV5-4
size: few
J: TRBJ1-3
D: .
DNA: TGTGCCAGCAGCTTTGGGCTGGGGGGTGGAAACACCATATATTTT
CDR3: CASSFGLGGGNTIYF

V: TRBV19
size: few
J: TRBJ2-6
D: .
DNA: TGTGCCAGTAGTTCCCTACTGCGCTCTGGGGCCAACGTCCTGACTTTC
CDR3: CASSSLLRSGANVLTF

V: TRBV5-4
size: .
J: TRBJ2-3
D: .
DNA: TGTGCCAGCAGCCCCACCGAACAGGGTGGTGCAGATACGCAGTATTTT
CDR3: CASSPTEQGGADTQYF

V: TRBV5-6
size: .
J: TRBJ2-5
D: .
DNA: TGTGCCAGCAGCTTGGAGGCCATCGGTGGGACCCAGTACTTC
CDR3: CASSLEAIGGTQYF

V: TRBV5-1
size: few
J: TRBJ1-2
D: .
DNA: TGCGCCAGCAGCTTTGAGACCCCTAACTATGGCTACACCTTC
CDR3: CASSFETPNYGYTF

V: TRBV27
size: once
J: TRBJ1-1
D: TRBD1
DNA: TGTGCCAGCAGTTCCAGTAGGGACAGGGGGAACACTGAAGCTTTCTTT
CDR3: CASSSSRDRGNTEAFF

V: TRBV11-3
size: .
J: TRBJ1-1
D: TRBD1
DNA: TGTGCCAGCAGCTTAACAGGGGTGAACACTGAAGCTTTCTTT
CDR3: CASSLTGVNTEAFF

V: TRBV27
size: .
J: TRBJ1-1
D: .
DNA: TGTGCCAGCAGTTTACGGAGTACCATGAACACTGAAGCTTTCTTT
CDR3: CASSLRSTMNTEAFF

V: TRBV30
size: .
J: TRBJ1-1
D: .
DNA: TGTGCCTGGAGTGAGGGGGGGAACACTGAAGCTTTCTTT
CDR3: CAWSEGGNTEAFF

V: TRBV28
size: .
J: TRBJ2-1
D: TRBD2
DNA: TGTGCCAGCCGATATAGCGGGAGAACGGCTGAGCAGTTCTTC
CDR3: CASRYSGRTAEQFF

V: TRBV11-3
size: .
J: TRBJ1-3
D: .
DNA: TGTGCCAGCAGCTCCCTGCCTGGAAACACCATATATTTT
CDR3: CASSSLPGNTIYF

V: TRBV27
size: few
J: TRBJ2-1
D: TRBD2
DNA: TGTGCCAGCAGTCCTCCCTTGGGGGGGTCCTACAATGAGCAGTTCTTC
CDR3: CASSPPLGGSYNEQFF

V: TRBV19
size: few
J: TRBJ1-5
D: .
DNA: TGTGCCAGTAGTATATCAGCGAATCAGCCCCAGCATTTT
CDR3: CASSISANQPQHF

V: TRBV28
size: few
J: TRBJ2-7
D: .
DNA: TGTGCCAGCAGTTTATTTGGGACGGGACACTACGAGCAGTACTTC
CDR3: CASSLFGTGHYEQYF

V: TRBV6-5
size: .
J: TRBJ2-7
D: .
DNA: TGTGCCAGCAGTTACCTGGGCAGCCCAAACGAGCAGTACTTC
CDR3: CASSYLGSPNEQYF

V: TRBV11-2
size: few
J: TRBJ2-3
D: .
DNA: TGTGCCAGCAGCCCCGGGACTTTCGCTAGCACAGATACGCAGTATTTT
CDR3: CASSPGTFASTDTQYF